This T cell receptor (beta chain) was captured by sequencing in a study of T cells in Graves' hyperthyroidism and ophthalmopathy. General study points: Ophthalmopathy was identified by the model a median about 6.4 months ahead of onset.

With 4 bases removed from V and 4 bases from J, the gap between germline ends came to 10 bases. The CDR3 consists of 13 residues. The germline CDR1 and CDR2 sequences are SNHLY and FYNNEI. This clonotype was counted many times. Its antigen is not known. RNA transcripts provided the source from which TCR beta CDR3 regions were amplified. During a first-round RT-PCR of the TCR CDR3, the HTBI primer set was used. TCRdb analysed the multiplex PCR reads with MiXCR anew, one entry per CDR3 protein. Here the sample spans 640,000 or so distinct CDR3 sequences, around 15% being singletons. Sequencing was carried out using blood. The chain carries TRBV2 and TRBJ1-2; D is unclear. The source is a middle-aged woman with Graves' ophthalmopathy. The CDR3: CASSATSGYGYTF. CDR3 in DNA: TGTGCCAGCAGTGCGACATCCGGCTATGGCTACACCTTC.